This TCR beta chain was sequenced during a study of blood T cell repertoires in COVID-19. Whole-study context: Samples representing acute and convalescent COVID-19 were sourced from the United States, Italy and Spain. The analysed material was cDNA or gDNA that came from T cells, B-cell-depleted T cells, or PBMCs.

The ends were cut back, 4 bases at V and 0 bases at J, with 12 bases in the middle. The length of the CDR3 is 16 residues. Germline CDR1 and CDR2: MNHNY and SVGAGI (reference sequence). In the original analysis: From reference gene primer amplification, estimates of nucleated cell counts were derived. Method: immunoSEQ multiplex PCR; TCRdb's copy keeps in-frame clones and lacks some. The V and J calls and clone size were taken over from that table, and D and trimming were inferred from the DNA. The sample comprises 180,000 or so clones, around 85% of which are singletons, and around 9.5% rests with the top ten.

The sample consisted of peripheral blood. This clonotype was sampled from a woman of 80 years or more with acute or convalescent COVID-19. V and J are TRBV6-6 and TRBJ2-2; the D gene is possibly TRBD2 (6 bases). The CDR3 nucleotides are TGTGCCAGCAGTTGGGGGGAACAAGCGAACACCGGGGAGCTGTTTTTT. The encoded protein is CASSWGEQANTGELFF.